The 18 T cell receptor beta chains below all came from one sample that was sequenced in a study of T cell repertoires in cytomegalovirus infection. TCRdb reprocessed the reads via MiXCR and lists one record per CDR3 protein. Among nearly 650,000 distinct CDR3 sequences, 20% to 25% were seen once, and the ten largest hold around 7.6%. The source material was CD8+ T cells from PBMCs. Receptors originate from a human donor in good health (CMV status not recorded). Some clones in this sample may be carry-over from other donors' samples.

This clonotype was seen repeatedly, ten times or more. The rearrangement joins TRBV7-9 to TRBJ1-4, with 7 bases aligning to TRBD1. Per germline, CDR1 SEHNR and CDR2 FQNEAQ (reference sequence). CDR3 length: 14 residues. Trimming removed 6 bases from V and 7 bases from J; junction bases left unmatched: 8. The CDR3 loop reads CASSYRGIGEKLFF. CDR3 in DNA: TGTGCCAGCAGTTACAGGGGAATTGGTGAAAAACTGTTTTTT.

The rearrangement uses TRBV6-2 or TRBV6-3 and TRBJ2-7; the D gene is possibly TRBD1 (6 bases). This CDR3 is built from 14 residues. V was pared by 9 bases and J by 6 bases, with 21 bases between. The germline gives CDR1 MNHEY, CDR2 SVGEGT. The DNA for the CDR3 is TGTGCCAGGACCTCCCTTGAACAGGGTTCCGAGCAGTACGTC. Its protein product is CARTSLEQGSEQYV.

In this sample, this clonotype turned up a few times. The rearrangement joins TRBV6-6 to TRBJ2-2; TRBD2 matches at 10 bases. Germline V gene lookup returns CDR1 MNHNY and CDR2 SVGAGI (reference sequence). With 3 bases clipped from V and 2 bases from J, the junction kept 9 bases outside the gene matches. CDR3 length equals 18 residues. In DNA form, the CDR3 reads TGTGCCAGCAGTTATGATTTAGCGGGGGGCGGAAACACCGGGGAGCTGTTTTTT. This sequence encodes CASSYDLAGGGNTGELFF.

V is TRBV7-8 and J is TRBJ2-7; no clear D. Per germline, CDR1 SGHVS and CDR2 FQNEAQ. Trimming cost V 5 bases and J 4 bases, with 18 bases left between them. The length of the CDR3 is 15 residues. CDR3 in DNA: TGTGCCAGCAGCCACTCGGATAATAAGGAGTACGAGCAGTACGTC. Protein product: CASSHSDNKEYEQYV.

The J gene is TRBJ1-1, the V gene TRBV5-1, with 8 bases that match TRBD1. The V gene's germline CDR1 is SGHRS and CDR2 YFSETQ. The junction had 3 bases not matched to a gene; V was cut back by 1 base and J by 4 bases. The CDR3 has 14 residues. The CDR3 DNA is TGCGCCAGCAGCTTGAAGACAGGGGTCACTGAAGCTTTCTTT. Its protein is CASSLKTGVTEAFF. Based on the CDR3 plus reference TRBV5-1 and TRBJ1-1, the full variable domain is KAGVTQTPRYLIKTRGQQVTLSCSPISGHRSVSWYQQTPGQGLQFLFEYFSETQRNKGNFPGRFSGRQFSNSRSEMNVSTLELGDSALYLCASSLKTGVTEAFFGQGTRLTVV.

This clonotype appeared many times. V gene TRBV7-9 combines with J gene TRBJ2-5; D unresolved. Trimming removed 1 base from V and 3 bases from J, with 18 bases in between. The germline V gene has CDR1 SEHNR and CDR2 FQNEAQ (reference sequence). The CDR3 has 17 amino acids. CDR3 DNA: TGTGCCAGCAGCTTAGGTGAAACGGCTTCCCCGGAAGAGACCCAGTACTTC. Protein: CASSLGETASPEETQYF. Full variable domain (rest looked up from reference TRBV7-9 and TRBJ2-5): DTGVSQNPRHKITKRGQNVTFRCDPISEHNRLYWYRQTLGQGPEFLTYFQNEAQLEKSRLLSDRFSAERPKGSFSTLEIQRTEQGDSAMYLCASSLGETASPEETQYFGPGTRLLVL.

The rearrangement uses TRBV7-9 and TRBJ2-1, with D maybe TRBD1 (5 bases). This CDR3 spans 15 amino acids. Per germline, CDR1 SEHNR and CDR2 FQNEAQ (reference sequence). V was pared by 5 bases and J by 0 bases, with 11 bases between. CDR3 sequence (DNA): TGTGCCAGCAGCCAGGGATTGAGCTCCTACAATGAGCAGTTCTTC. As protein: CASSQGLSSYNEQFF.

This chain joins TRBV6-5 and TRBJ2-2; D call uncertain. The CDR3 is 14 residues long. Germline CDR1 MNHEY, CDR2 SVGAGI. The V end was cut by 6 bases, the J end by 6 bases, with 14 bases between. The CDR3 sequence: CASRPTNTAGELFF. CDR3 nucleotide sequence: TGTGCCAGCAGACCAACGAACACCGCCGGGGAGCTGTTTTTT.

This clonotype was counted only a few times. This chain joins TRBV13 and TRBJ2-2; D is unclear. Germline V lookup: CDR1 PRHDT, CDR2 FYEKMQ (reference sequence). V was trimmed by 1 base and J by 6 bases, leaving 9 bases between them. This CDR3 is 14 amino acids long. CDR3 residues: CASSLELIPGELFF. CDR3 nucleotide sequence: TGTGCCAGCAGCTTAGAGCTAATTCCCGGGGAGCTGTTTTTT.

This clonotype appeared a few times. V is TRBV28 and J is TRBJ2-3; 8 nucleotides line up with TRBD1. The CDR3 sequence is 16 residues long. J gave up 2 bases and V 6 bases, and 10 bases lay outside the gene matches. Germline V lookup: CDR1 MDHEN, CDR2 SYDVKM. The CDR3 sequence is CASSKYRGTLTDTQYF. CDR3 nucleotides: TGTGCCAGCAGCAAGTACAGGGGGACACTCACAGATACGCAGTATTTT.

This rearrangement joins TRBV13 to TRBJ1-1; possible D gene TRBD1, 6 bases. CDR3 length: 15 residues. V was shortened by 6 bases and J by 4 bases, with 18 bases between the two germline ends. Germline V gene lookup returns CDR1 PRHDT and CDR2 FYEKMQ (reference sequence). The CDR3 here is CASSSTGRMITEAFF. CDR3 DNA sequence: TGTGCCAGCAGTTCAACAGGGCGGATGATCACTGAAGCTTTCTTT. The full variable domain, rest sourced from reference TRBV13 and TRBJ1-1, is AAGVIQSPRHLIKEKRETATLKCYPIPRHDTVYWYQQGPGQDPQFLISFYEKMQSDKGSIPDRFSAQQFSDYHSELNMSSLELGDSALYFCASSSTGRMITEAFFGQGTRLTVV.

This clonotype was counted many times. The genes are TRBV7-2 and TRBJ1-2; D is ambiguous. The CDR3 has 15 residues. The germline V gene has CDR1 SGHTA and CDR2 FQGNSA. Trimming removed 2 bases at V and 3 bases at J, with 13 bases between. The CDR3 sequence is CASSLPLDGYYGYTF. The CDR3 nucleotides read TGTGCCAGCAGCTTACCACTGGACGGATACTATGGCTACACCTTC.

The chain couples TRBV2 to TRBJ2-7, with D perhaps matching TRBD1 or TRBD2 (5 bases each). V lost 4 bases and J 4 bases, leaving 8 bases between the germline ends. The germline V gene encodes CDR1 SNHLY and CDR2 FYNNEI. The length of the CDR3 is 12 residues. Here the CDR3 DNA reads TGTGCCAGCAGTGGGGACGGGTACGAGCAGTACGTC. It yields the protein CASSGDGYEQYV.

DNA of the CDR3: TGTGCCAGCACCTTCAGAAGAACAGATACGCAGTATTTT. It codes for CASTFRRTDTQYF. This chain links TRBV28 with TRBJ2-3; no definite D call. V was pared by 7 bases and J by 3 bases, with 11 bases between. The CDR3 contains 13 residues. The V gene's germline CDR1 is MDHEN and CDR2 SYDVKM.

Regarding this clonotype: A much larger clonotype is one base distant, so this may be a read error. The chain is built from TRBV29-1 and TRBJ2-1; D unresolved. Germline-derived CDR1 and CDR2 are SQVTM and ANQGSEA. The CDR3 length is 10 residues. The CDR3 coding sequence is TGCAGCGCTGTATGGGCAGAAGAAATCTTC. Translated, it gives CSAVWAEEIF.

This clonotype turned up a few times. The CDR3 is CASSSYLRGNTEAFF. The CDR3 DNA sequence: TGTGCCAGTAGTAGCTATCTGCGAGGGAACACTGAAGCTTTCTTT. V gene TRBV19 combines with J gene TRBJ1-1, with D uncertain. Deletions cut 4 bases from V and 1 base from J, with 13 bases between. Germline-derived CDR1 and CDR2 are LNHDA and SQIVND (reference sequence). The CDR3 consists of 15 residues. Looking up the rest from reference TRBV19 and TRBJ1-1 gives the full variable domain: DGGITQSPKYLFRKEGQNVTLSCEQNLNHDAMYWYRQDPGQGLRLIYYSQIVNDFQKGDIAEGYSVSREKKESFPLTVTSAQKNPTAFYLCASSSYLRGNTEAFFGQGTRLTVV.

The rearrangement links TRBV5-5 to TRBJ2-1; D uncertain. This CDR3 comprises 13 residues. Trimming pared 2 bases from V and 7 bases from J, leaving 10 bases between. Germline V gene lookup returns CDR1 SGHKS and CDR2 YYEKEE (reference sequence). As DNA, the CDR3 is TGTGCCAGCAGCTTCTTACCGGAAAATGAGCAGTTCTTC. It specifies CASSFLPENEQFF.

The chain joins TRBV9 to TRBJ2-1; 7 bases are a match to TRBD1. Germline-derived CDR1 and CDR2 are SGDLS and YYNGEE. V dropped 5 bases and J dropped 6; count of bases not matched to a gene: 8. The CDR3 consists of 14 residues. For the CDR3, the DNA is TGTGCCAGCAGTGATCGCGACAGGGTCAATGAGCAGTTCTTC. This sequence encodes CASSDRDRVNEQFF.